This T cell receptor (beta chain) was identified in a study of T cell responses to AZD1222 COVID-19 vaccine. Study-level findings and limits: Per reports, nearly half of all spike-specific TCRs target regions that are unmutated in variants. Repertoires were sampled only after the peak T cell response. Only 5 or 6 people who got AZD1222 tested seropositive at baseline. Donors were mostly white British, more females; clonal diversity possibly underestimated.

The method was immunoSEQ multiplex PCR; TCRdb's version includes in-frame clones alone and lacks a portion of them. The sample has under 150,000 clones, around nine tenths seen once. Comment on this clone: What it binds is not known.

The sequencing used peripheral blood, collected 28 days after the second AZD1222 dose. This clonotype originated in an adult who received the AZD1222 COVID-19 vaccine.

CDR3 bases: TGCGCCAGCAGCTTCTCAGGGCCCACAGGGAATGGCTACACCTTC. It translates to CASSFSGPTGNGYTF. The gene calls are TRBV5-1 and TRBJ1-2; tentative D call: TRBD1 (6 bases). The V end lost 2 bases, the J end lost 6 bases, and 17 bases lay between the germline ends. This CDR3 region has 15 residues. From germline, CDR1 is SGHRS and CDR2 YFSETQ.